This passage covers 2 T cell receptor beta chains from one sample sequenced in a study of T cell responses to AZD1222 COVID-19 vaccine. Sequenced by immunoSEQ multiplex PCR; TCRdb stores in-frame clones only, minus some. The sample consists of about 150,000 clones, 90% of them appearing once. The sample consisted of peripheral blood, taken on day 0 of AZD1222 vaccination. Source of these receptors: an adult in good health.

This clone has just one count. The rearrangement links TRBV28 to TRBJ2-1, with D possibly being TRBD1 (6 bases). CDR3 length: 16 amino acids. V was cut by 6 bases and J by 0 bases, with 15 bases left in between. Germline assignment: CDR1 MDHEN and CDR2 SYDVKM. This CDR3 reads CASRQLPDSSYNEQFF. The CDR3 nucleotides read TGTGCCAGCAGACAACTCCCGGACAGCTCCTACAATGAGCAGTTCTTC.

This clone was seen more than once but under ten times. The CDR3: CASRRGGQGNQPQHF. In DNA form, the CDR3 reads TGTGCCAGCAGGAGGGGGGGTCAAGGCAATCAGCCCCAGCATTTT. The chain recombines TRBV27 with TRBJ1-5, with D possibly matching TRBD1 (6 bases). Germline lookup yields CDR1 MNHEY and CDR2 SMNVEV (reference sequence). The CDR3 has 15 amino acids. The V end was cut by 6 bases, the J end by 2 bases, with 14 bases between.